Listed here is a single TCR beta chain. Antigen unknown. The junction departs from germline at one end; a sequencing error may be responsible. Sequencing libraries made from TCR beta cDNA carried unique molecular identifiers. Input populations of 1 to 10 million T cells gave rise to hundreds of thousands of cDNA molecules. TCRdb processed the PCR reads anew with MiXCR; each CDR3 protein has one entry. The table lists roughly 870,000 distinct CDR3 sequences, roughly 50% of them singletons. This sample is drawn from a study of post-analysis software for immune sequencing data. Turning to the study itself: Included courses were relapsing-remitting and secondary progressive multiple sclerosis; progressive-relapsing multiple sclerosis was also included. Study results and caveats: With F measure, samples from one preparation batch clustered together strongly.

This receptor was identified in a girl aged 5-17 years with multiple sclerosis. The sequenced material came from blood.

The CDR3, as DNA: TGCGCCAGCAGGCCACAAAACTCCTACAATGAGCAGTTCTTC. Translation: CASRPQNSYNEQFF. V gene TRBV9 combines with J gene TRBJ2-1, with D hard to call. The CDR3 runs to 14 residues. Per germline, CDR1 SGDLS and CDR2 YYNGEE.